This passage covers 12 T cell receptor beta chains from one sample sequenced in a study of T cell responses to AZD1222 COVID-19 vaccine (dated by TCRdb to the early 2020s). Receptor libraries were prepared by the immunoSEQ multiplex PCR assay. Here the immuneACCESS table is served through TCRdb, limited to in-frame sequences with V and J called. Missing clones are a known gap in these copies; in checked studies unresolved V genes cover under half, and the rest lacks a known reason. For this sample there are about 100,000 clones; 85% to 90% appear just once. In total, the top ten clones hold more than 15% of the sample. The sample's time point, from its label and the paper: baseline before first vaccination. Here the sequenced sample was peripheral blood, taken on day 0 of AZD1222 vaccination. Receptors originate from an adult in good health.

V and J are TRBV27 and TRBJ1-1, with TRBD1 matching 7 bases. The V gene end was trimmed by 3 bases and the J gene end by 4 bases; junction bases not matched to a gene: 2. CDR1 is MNHEY and CDR2 is SMNVEV in the germline V gene (reference sequence). This CDR3 region has 13 residues. CDR3 region: CASSFWTGTEAFF. The DNA of the CDR3 is TGTGCCAGCAGTTTTTGGACAGGCACTGAAGCTTTCTTT.

The genes are TRBV4-3 and TRBJ2-3; 7 bases are shared with TRBD2. The trim removed 2 bases at V and 8 bases at J, leaving 4 bases unmatched. CDR1 LGHNA and CDR2 YSLEER come from the germline V gene. CDR3 length equals 13 residues. CDR3 in amino acids: CASSQREGGTQYF. As DNA, the CDR3 is TGCGCCAGCAGCCAAAGGGAGGGAGGTACGCAGTATTTT.

This clone is a singleton in its sample. The rearrangement uses TRBV6-4 and TRBJ1-2; 11 nucleotides align to TRBD1. With V trimmed by 2 bases and J by 8 bases, 10 bases remained unmatched. CDR1 MRHNA and CDR2 SNTAGT come from the germline V gene. CDR3 length: 16 amino acids. The CDR3 DNA reads as TGTGCCAGCAGTGACCGCTCGGACAGGGGGCGACAAGGCTACACCTTC. Its protein product is CASSDRSDRGRQGYTF.

The chain recombines TRBV7-2 with TRBJ2-7; D remains ambiguous. V gave up 4 bases and J gave up 0 bases, with 10 bases separating them. Germline V gene data show CDR1 as SGHTA and CDR2 as FQGNSA. The CDR3 consists of 14 residues. The CDR3, as DNA: TGTGCCAGCAGCTCCATCCCTACCTCCTACGAGCAGTACTTC. Amino acids: CASSSIPTSYEQYF.

The table lists this clone with a few counts. The chain has TRBV24-1 and TRBJ1-1; no clear D gene. The ends were cut back, 1 base at V and 7 bases at J, with 9 bases in the middle. The CDR3 covers 13 residues. Germline assignment: CDR1 KGHDR and CDR2 SFDVKD. CDR3 sequence (DNA): TGTGCCACCAGTGATTTAAACAGCAATGAAGCTTTCTTT. It codes for CATSDLNSNEAFF.

This clone was seen a single time. This chain connects TRBV30 to TRBJ2-1; D is perhaps TRBD2 (7 bases). There are 14 residues in the CDR3. Germline assignment: CDR1 GTSNPN and CDR2 SVGIG (reference sequence). The V end lost 5 bases, the J end lost 7 bases, and 18 bases lay between the germline ends. The CDR3 region has the DNA TGTGCCTGGGGGAGGGGGTGGGCACCTAATGAGCAGTTCTTC. Protein product: CAWGRGWAPNEQFF.

The chain employs TRBV2 and TRBJ2-3; D might be TRBD2 (6 bases). Trimming cost V 5 bases and J 0 bases, with 15 bases left between them. This CDR3 contains 16 residues. CDR1 and CDR2 from the germline V gene are SNHLY and FYNNEI. CDR3 coding DNA: TGTGCCAGCAGTACAGAAGCGGGCGAAAGCACAGATACGCAGTATTTT. It encodes CASSTEAGESTDTQYF.

The rearrangement joins TRBV10-3 to TRBJ2-1, with 8 bases that match TRBD1. The CDR3 runs to 14 residues. CDR1 is ENHRY and CDR2 is SYGVKD in the germline V gene. Germline trimming cut 8 bases from V and 7 bases from J; bases unmatched to any gene: 10. CDR3 DNA: TGTGCCATCCTACCCGGGACAGGAACAAATGAGCAGTTCTTC. Encoded protein: CAILPGTGTNEQFF.

This clone appeared once. The chain uses TRBV19 and TRBJ2-1, with D maybe TRBD1 (6 bases). The germline gives CDR1 LNHDA, CDR2 SQIVND (reference sequence). The CDR3 runs to 16 residues. Trimming cost V 1 base and J 6 bases, with 16 bases left between them. CDR3 coding DNA: TGTGCCAGTAGTATAGTTTCTTGGCAGGGGTCCAATGAGCAGTTCTTC. It codes for CASSIVSWQGSNEQFF.

The V call is TRBV28, the J call TRBJ2-7; the D gene could be TRBD1 or TRBD2 (5 bases each). Germline CDR1 and CDR2: MDHEN and SYDVKM. Trimming left V 2 bases short and J 0 bases short, with 11 bases between. The CDR3 covers 15 residues. CDR3 DNA sequence: TGTGCCAGCAGTTTAACGGCAGGGAGCTCCTACGAGCAGTACTTC. Translating it yields CASSLTAGSSYEQYF.

This sequence joins TRBV5-1 and TRBJ1-1, with TRBD1 identical over 9 bases. This CDR3 contains 14 residues. The germline V gene encodes CDR1 SGHRS and CDR2 YFSETQ. J was trimmed by 5 bases and V by 4 bases; bases with no gene match: 6. The CDR3 loop reads CASSQGQGPTEAFF. The CDR3 DNA is TGCGCCAGCAGCCAAGGACAGGGGCCTACTGAAGCTTTCTTT.

This chain connects TRBV27 to TRBJ2-7; D perhaps matches TRBD2 (6 bases). Trimming shortened V by 8 bases and J by 12 bases, and 20 bases separated the two germline ends. From germline, CDR1 is MNHEY and CDR2 SMNVEV (reference sequence). The CDR3 runs to 12 residues. CDR3 DNA: TGTGCCAGCCAAGTTTGGGGGGATTGGTGGTACTTC. It is translated as CASQVWGDWWYF.